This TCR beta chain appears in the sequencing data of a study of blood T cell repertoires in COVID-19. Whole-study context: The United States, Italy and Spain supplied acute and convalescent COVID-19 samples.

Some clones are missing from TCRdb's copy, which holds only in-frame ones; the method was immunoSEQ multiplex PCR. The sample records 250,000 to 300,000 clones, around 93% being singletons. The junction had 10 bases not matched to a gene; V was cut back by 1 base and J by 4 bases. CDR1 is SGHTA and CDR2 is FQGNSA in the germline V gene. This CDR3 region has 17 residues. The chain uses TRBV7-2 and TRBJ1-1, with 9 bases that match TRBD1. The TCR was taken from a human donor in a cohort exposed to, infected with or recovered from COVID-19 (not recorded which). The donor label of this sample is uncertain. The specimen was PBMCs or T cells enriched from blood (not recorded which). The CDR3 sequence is CASSLESGTGTRTEAFF. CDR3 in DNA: TGTGCCAGCAGCTTAGAGAGCGGGACAGGGACCCGCACTGAAGCTTTCTTT.